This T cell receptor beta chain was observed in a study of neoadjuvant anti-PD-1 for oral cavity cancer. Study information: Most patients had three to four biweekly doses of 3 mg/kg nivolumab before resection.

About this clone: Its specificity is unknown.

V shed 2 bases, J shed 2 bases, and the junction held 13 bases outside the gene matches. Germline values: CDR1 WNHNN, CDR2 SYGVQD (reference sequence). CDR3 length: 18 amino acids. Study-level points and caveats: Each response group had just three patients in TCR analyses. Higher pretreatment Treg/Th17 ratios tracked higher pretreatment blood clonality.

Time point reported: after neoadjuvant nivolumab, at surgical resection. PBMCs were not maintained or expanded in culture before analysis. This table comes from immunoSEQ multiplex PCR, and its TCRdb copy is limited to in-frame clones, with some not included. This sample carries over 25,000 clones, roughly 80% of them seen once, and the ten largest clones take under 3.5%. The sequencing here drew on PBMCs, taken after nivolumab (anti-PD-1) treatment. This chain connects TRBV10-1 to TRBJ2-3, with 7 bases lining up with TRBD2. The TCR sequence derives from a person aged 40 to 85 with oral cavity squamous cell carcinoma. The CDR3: CASSESGDPRGATDTQYF. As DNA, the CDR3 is TGCGCCAGCAGTGAGAGCGGGGACCCCCGGGGAGCCACAGATACGCAGTATTTT.